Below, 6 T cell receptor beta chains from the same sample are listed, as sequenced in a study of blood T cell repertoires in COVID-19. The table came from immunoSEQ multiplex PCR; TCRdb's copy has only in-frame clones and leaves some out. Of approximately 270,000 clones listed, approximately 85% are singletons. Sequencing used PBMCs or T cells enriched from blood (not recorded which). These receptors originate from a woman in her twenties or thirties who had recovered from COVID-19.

DNA for the CDR3: TGTGCCAGCAGCCAACAGGGGCTCGAGCAGTACTTC. Protein product: CASSQQGLEQYF. J is TRBJ2-7 and V is TRBV12-3 or TRBV12-4; 7 bases agree with TRBD1. CDR3 length: 12 residues. The V gene end was trimmed by 6 bases and the J gene end by 6 bases; junction bases not matched to a gene: 5.

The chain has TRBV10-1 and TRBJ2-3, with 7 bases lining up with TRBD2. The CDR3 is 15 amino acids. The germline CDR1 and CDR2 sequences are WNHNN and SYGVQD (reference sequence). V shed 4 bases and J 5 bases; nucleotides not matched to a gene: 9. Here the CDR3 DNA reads TGCGCCAGCAGTGGCGGGAGAGAGGATAGAGATACGCAGTATTTT. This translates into CASSGGREDRDTQYF.

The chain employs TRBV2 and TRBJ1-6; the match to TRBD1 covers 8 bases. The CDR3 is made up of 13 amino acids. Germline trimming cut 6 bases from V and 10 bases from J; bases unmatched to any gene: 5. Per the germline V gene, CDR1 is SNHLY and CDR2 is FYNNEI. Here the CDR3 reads CASSGQGESPLHF. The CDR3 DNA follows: TGTGCCAGCAGCGGACAGGGAGAATCACCCCTCCACTTT.

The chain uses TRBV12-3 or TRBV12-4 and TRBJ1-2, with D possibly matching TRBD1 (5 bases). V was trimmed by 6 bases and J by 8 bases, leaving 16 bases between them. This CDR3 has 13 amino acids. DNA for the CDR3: TGTGCCAGCAGCGTCAGGGTTTTGGGCGGCTACACCTTC. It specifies CASSVRVLGGYTF.

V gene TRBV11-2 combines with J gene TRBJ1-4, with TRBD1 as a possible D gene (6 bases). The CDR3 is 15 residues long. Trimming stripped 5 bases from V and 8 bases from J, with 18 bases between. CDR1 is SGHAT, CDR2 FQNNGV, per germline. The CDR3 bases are TGTGCCAGCAGCCGGACGGGGGGGCGTTCCGAAAAACTGTTTTTT. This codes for CASSRTGGRSEKLFF.

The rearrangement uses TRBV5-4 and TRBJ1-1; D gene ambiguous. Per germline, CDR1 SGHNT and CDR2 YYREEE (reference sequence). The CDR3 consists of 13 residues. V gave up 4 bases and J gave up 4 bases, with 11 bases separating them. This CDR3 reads CASSPSGITEAFF. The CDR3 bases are TGTGCCAGCAGCCCGTCGGGGATCACTGAAGCTTTCTTT.